This TCR beta chain was documented in a study of response to subunit inactivated influenza vaccine. This clonotype appeared many times. Its cognate antigen is unknown. Study-level results: Each seasonal flu vaccination may recruit only limited new T cells, authors suggested.

This CDR3 is 13 amino acids long. The V gene lost 8 bases and the J gene lost 14 bases, with 21 bases spanning the gap. From the RT-PCR reads, TCRdb called clonotypes with MiXCR, one entry per CDR3 protein. The table shows almost 250,000 distinct CDR3 sequences, with over 9% occurring only once. The specimen comprised non-naive T cells sorted from PBMCs, sampled 14 to 15 days before vaccination. The source of this sequence is a man aged 50 to 60 who received an inactivated influenza vaccine. The chain combines TRBV12-3 or TRBV12-4 with TRBJ1-4; D uncertain. The CDR3 coding sequence is TGTGCCAGCGACGACGGGCCGGGTGATGAGCTGTTTTTT. Amino acids: CASDDGPGDELFF.